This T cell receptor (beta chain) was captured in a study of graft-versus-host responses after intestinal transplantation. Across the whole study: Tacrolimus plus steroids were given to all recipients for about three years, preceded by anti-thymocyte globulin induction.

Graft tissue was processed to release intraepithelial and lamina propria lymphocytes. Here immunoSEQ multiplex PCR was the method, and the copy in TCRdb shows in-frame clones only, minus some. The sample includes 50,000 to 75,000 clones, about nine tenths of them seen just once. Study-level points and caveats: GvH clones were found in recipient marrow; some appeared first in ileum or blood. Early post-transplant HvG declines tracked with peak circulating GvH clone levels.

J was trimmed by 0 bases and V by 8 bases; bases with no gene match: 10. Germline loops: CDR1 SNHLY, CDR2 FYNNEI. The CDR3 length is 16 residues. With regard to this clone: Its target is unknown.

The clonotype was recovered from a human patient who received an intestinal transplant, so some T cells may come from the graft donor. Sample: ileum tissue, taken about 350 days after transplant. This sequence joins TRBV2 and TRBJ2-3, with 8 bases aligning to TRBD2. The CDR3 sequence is CASDKYSGASTDTQYF. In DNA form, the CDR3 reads TGTGCCAGCGATAAATATAGCGGGGCTAGCACAGATACGCAGTATTTT.